This is a list of T cell receptor beta chains from one sample in a study of CD8 T cells in Susac syndrome. MiXCR, applied by TCRdb to the immunoSEQ multiplex PCR reads, yields one record per CDR3 protein. In the table there are a few hundred thousand distinct CDR3 sequences, roughly 85% of which are singletons. The sequenced sample consisted of CD8+ T cells from PBMCs. The receptors originated from a human donor with multiple sclerosis. CDR3s include the opening cysteine and the closing phenylalanine or tryptophan. D genes are given only for firm matches. Rows may omit the clone size; those that give it use once, few, many or a size class.

d_call,j_call,v_call,clone_size,cdr3_aa,cdr3_nt
TRBD1,TRBJ2-6,TRBV25-1,once,CASSSRQGVAGANVLTF,TGTGCCAGCAGTTCTCGACAGGGAGTGGCTGGGGCCAACGTCCTGACTTTC
.,TRBJ1-1,TRBV9,.,CASSVAQLNTEAFF,TGTGCCAGCAGCGTAGCACAGTTGAACACTGAAGCTTTCTTT
TRBD1,TRBJ2-7,TRBV7-9,.,CASRDGTDTYEQYF,TGTGCCAGCAGGGACGGGACAGATACCTACGAGCAGTACTTC
.,TRBJ1-2,TRBV27,.,CASSISGGSGYTF,TGTGCCAGCAGTATCTCTGGGGGCTCTGGCTACACCTTC
.,TRBJ2-3,TRBV14,.,CASSQVAGFFTDTQYF,TGTGCCAGCAGCCAAGTTGCAGGTTTCTTCACAGATACGCAGTATTTT
.,TRBJ1-2,TRBV20-1,.,CSGTRDGGNYGYTF,TGCAGTGGGACTAGGGACGGGGGTAACTATGGCTACACCTTC
TRBD2,TRBJ2-3,TRBV7-2,.,CASSAWTSGITDTQYF,TGTGCCAGCAGCGCCTGGACTAGCGGGATTACAGATACGCAGTATTTT
TRBD1,TRBJ2-3,TRBV2,.,CASSGDRGTDTQYF,TGTGCCAGCAGTGGCGACAGGGGGACAGATACGCAGTATTTT
TRBD1,TRBJ2-5,TRBV13,once,CATVQGAKETQYF,TGTGCCACCGTTCAGGGGGCGAAAGAGACCCAGTACTTC
.,TRBJ1-4,TRBV15,.,CATSRDRLGGDEKLFF,TGTGCCACCAGCAGAGATCGGTTGGGGGGCGATGAAAAACTGTTTTTT
.,TRBJ1-4,TRBV2,once,CASSEALGGESANEKLFF,TGTGCCAGCAGTGAAGCGCTAGGGGGAGAAAGCGCTAATGAAAAACTGTTTTTT
.,TRBJ1-1,TRBV24-1,.,CATSDLTGLDDTEAFF,TGTGCCACCAGTGATTTAACGGGACTTGACGACACTGAAGCTTTCTTT
.,TRBJ1-4,TRBV4-3,.,CASQKGDRPSSEKLFF,TGCGCCAGCCAGAAAGGGGACCGGCCTTCGTCTGAAAAACTGTTTTTT
TRBD2,TRBJ2-7,TRBV2,.,CASSDLVAGGRYEQYF,TGTGCCAGCAGTGATTTGGTAGCGGGAGGGAGATACGAGCAGTACTTC
.,TRBJ2-1,TRBV15,.,CATSRDSGRTSYNEQFF,TGTGCCACCAGCAGAGATTCTGGGAGGACCAGCTACAATGAGCAGTTCTTC